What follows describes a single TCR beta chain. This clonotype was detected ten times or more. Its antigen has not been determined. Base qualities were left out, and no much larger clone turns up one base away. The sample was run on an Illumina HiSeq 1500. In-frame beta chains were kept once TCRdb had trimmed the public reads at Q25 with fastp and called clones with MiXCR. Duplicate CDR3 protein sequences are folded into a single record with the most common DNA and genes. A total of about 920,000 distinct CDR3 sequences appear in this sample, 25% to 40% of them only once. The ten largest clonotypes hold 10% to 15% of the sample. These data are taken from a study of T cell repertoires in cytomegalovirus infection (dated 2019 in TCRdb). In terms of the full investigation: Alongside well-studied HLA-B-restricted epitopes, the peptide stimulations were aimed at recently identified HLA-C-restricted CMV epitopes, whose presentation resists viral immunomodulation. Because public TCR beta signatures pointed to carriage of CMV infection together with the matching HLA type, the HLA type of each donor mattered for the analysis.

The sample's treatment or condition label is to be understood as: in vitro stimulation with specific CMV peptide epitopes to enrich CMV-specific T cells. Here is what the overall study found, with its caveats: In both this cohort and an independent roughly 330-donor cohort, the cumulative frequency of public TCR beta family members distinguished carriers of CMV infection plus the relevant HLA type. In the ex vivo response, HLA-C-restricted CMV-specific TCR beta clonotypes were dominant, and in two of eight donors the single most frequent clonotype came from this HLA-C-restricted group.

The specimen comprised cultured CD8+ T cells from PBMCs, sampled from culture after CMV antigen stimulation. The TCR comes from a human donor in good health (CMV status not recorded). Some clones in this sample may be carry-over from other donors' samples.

In nucleotides, the sequence is TGTGCCAGCAGGACCAGGGGCCCTTTCGGGACCCAGTACTTC. Translation gives CASRTRGPFGTQYF. The sequence links TRBV7-8 to TRBJ2-5; TRBD1 is perhaps the D gene, given 6 matching bases. V and J lose 6 bases and 7 bases, and a span of 18 bases separates them. Per the germline V gene, SGHVS is the CDR1 and FQNEAQ is the CDR2. The CDR3 contains 14 residues, cysteine and phenylalanine counted. Only the CDR3 part of the read is kept: 42 bases, read in frame from the first base.